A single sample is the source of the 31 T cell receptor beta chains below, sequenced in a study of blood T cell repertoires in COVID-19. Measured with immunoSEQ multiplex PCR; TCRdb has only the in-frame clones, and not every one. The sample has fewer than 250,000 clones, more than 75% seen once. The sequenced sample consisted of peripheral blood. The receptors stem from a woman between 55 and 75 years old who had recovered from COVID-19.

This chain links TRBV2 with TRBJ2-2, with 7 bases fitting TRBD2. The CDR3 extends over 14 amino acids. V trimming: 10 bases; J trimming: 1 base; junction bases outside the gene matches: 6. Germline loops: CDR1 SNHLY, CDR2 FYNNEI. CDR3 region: CATLGLENTGELFF. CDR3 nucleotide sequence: TGTGCCACGCTTGGACTAGAGAACACCGGGGAGCTGTTTTTT. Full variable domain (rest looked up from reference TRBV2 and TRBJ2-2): EPEVTQTPSHQVTQMGQEVILRCVPISNHLYFYWYRQILGQKVEFLVSFYNNEISEKSEIFDDQFSVERPDGSNFTLKIRSTKLEDSAMYFCATLGLENTGELFFGEGSRLTVL.

The CDR3 protein is CASSWGTESSGNTIYF. The CDR3 DNA is TGTGCCAGCAGTTGGGGGACAGAGAGCTCTGGAAACACCATATATTTT. The chain employs TRBV6-6 and TRBJ1-3; 7 bases are shared with TRBD1. The CDR3 covers 16 residues. Germline V lookup: CDR1 MNHNY, CDR2 SVGAGI (reference sequence). J lost 0 bases, V lost 4 bases, and 6 bases had no gene match.

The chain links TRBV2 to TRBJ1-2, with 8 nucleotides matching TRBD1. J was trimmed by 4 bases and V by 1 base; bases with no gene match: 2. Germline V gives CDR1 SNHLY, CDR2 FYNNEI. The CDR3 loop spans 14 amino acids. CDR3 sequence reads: CASSEGQGAYGYTF. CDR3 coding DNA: TGTGCCAGCAGTGAAGGCCAGGGGGCCTATGGCTACACCTTC.

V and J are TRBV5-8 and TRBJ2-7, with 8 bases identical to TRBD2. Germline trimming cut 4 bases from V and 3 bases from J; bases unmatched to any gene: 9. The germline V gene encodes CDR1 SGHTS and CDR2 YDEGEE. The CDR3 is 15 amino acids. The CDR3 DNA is TGTGCCAGCAGCGCCGCGGGACTAGTATACTACGAGCAGTACTTC. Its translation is CASSAAGLVYYEQYF.

This CDR3 is CASSPAGVSEQFF. The CDR3, as DNA: TGTGCCAGCAGCCCAGCGGGGGTTAGTGAGCAGTTCTTC. The J gene is TRBJ2-1, the V gene TRBV7-2; 8 nucleotides line up with TRBD2. This CDR3 region has 13 residues. V lost 5 bases and J lost 9; bases outside the gene matches: 6. Looked up from germline, CDR1 is SGHTA and CDR2 is FQGNSA.

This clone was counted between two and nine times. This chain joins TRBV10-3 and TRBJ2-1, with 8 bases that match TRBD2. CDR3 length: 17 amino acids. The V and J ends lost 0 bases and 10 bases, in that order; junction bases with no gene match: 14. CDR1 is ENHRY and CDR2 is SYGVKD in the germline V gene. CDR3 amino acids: CAISESQPGLGGWEQFF. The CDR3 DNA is TGTGCCATCAGTGAGTCTCAACCGGGACTAGGGGGTTGGGAGCAGTTCTTC.

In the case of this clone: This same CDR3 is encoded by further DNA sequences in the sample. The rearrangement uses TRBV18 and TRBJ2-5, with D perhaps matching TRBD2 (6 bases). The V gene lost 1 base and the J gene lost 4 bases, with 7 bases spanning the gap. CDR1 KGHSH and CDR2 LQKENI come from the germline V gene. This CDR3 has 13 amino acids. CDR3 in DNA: TGTGCCAGCTCACCACTGGGGGGAGAGACCCAGTACTTC. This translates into CASSPLGGETQYF.

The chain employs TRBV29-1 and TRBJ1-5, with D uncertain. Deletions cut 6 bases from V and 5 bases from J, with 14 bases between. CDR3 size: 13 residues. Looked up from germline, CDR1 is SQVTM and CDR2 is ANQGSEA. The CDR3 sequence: CSVVAGLDQPQHF. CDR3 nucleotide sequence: TGCAGCGTAGTGGCGGGGTTGGATCAGCCCCAGCATTTT.

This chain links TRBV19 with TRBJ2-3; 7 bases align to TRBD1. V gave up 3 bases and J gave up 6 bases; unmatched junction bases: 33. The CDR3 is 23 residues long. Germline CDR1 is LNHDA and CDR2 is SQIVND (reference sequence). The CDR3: CASSIPIPDRSPPSPHTHDTQYF. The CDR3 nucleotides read TGTGCCAGTAGTATCCCCATCCCGGACAGGAGCCCTCCCTCCCCCCACACACACGATACGCAGTATTTT.

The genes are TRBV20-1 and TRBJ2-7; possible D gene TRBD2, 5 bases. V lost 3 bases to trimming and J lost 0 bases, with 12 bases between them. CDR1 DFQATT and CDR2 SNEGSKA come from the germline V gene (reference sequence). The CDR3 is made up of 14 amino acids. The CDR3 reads CSASIIGSSYEQYF. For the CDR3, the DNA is TGCAGTGCTAGTATAATAGGGAGCTCCTACGAGCAGTACTTC.

CDR3 DNA sequence: TGTGCCAGCAGCCCTACTTGGAACACCGGGGAGCTGTTTTTT. Protein: CASSPTWNTGELFF. This sequence joins TRBV7-3 and TRBJ2-2; unclear D gene. The CDR3 runs 14 residues. Trimming stripped 5 bases from V and 1 base from J, with 8 bases between. The germline V gene encodes CDR1 SGHTA and CDR2 FQGTGA.

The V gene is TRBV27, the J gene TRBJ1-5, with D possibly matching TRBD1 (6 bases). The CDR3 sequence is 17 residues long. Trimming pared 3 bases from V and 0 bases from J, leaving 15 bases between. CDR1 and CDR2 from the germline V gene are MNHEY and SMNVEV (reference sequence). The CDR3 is CASSLYGQRYSNQPQHF. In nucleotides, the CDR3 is TGTGCCAGCAGTTTGTATGGACAGCGATATAGCAATCAGCCCCAGCATTTT.

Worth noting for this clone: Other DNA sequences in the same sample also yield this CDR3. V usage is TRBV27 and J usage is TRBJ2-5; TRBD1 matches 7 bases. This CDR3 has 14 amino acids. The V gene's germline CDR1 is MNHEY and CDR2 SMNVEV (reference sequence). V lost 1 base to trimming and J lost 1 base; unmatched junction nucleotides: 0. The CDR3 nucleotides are TGTGCCAGCAGTTTATACAGGGGCCAAGAGACCCAGTACTTC. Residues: CASSLYRGQETQYF.

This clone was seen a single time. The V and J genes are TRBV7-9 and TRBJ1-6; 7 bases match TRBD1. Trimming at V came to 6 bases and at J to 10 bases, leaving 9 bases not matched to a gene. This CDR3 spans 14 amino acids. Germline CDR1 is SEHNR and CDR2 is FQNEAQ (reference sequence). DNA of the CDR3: TGTGCCAGCAGGCCTCCGAACAGGGGATCACCCCTCCACTTT. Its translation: CASRPPNRGSPLHF.

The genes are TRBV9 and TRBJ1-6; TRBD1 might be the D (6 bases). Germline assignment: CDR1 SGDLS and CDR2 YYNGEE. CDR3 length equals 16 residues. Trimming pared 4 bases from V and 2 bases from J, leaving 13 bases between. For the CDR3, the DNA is TGTGCCAGCAGCCCCCGCCAGGGGACCTATAATTCACCCCTCCACTTT. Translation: CASSPRQGTYNSPLHF.

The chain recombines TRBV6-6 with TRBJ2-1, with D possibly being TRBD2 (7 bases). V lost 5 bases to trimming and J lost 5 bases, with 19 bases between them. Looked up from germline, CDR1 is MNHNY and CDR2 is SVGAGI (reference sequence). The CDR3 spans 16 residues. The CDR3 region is CASSVLGGGSNNEQFF. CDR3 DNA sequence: TGTGCCAGCAGTGTCCTGGGCGGGGGCAGCAACAATGAGCAGTTCTTC.

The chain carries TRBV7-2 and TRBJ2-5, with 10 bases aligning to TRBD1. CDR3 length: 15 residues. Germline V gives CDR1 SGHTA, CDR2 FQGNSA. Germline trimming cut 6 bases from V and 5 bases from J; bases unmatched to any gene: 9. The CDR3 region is CASSRPGTGVETQYF. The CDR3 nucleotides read TGTGCCAGCAGTCGCCCCGGGACAGGGGTCGAGACCCAGTACTTC.

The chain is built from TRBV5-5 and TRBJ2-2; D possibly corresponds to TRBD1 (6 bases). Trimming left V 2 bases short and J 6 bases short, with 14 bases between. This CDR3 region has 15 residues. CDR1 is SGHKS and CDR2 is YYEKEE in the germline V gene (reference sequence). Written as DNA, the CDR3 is TGTGCCAGCAGCTTCAGGCAGGGGCCCGCCGGGGAGCTGTTTTTT. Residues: CASSFRQGPAGELFF.

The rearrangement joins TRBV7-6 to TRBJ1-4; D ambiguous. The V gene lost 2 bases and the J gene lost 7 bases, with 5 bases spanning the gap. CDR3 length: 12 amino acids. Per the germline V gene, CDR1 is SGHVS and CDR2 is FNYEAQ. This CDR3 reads CASSLSTEKLFF. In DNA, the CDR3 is TGTGCCAGCAGCTTATCTACTGAAAAACTGTTTTTT.

The CDR3 DNA reads as TGTGCCAGCAGTGAGGGACAGGGAAACTATGGCTACACCTTC. Translation gives CASSEGQGNYGYTF. The genes are TRBV6-4 and TRBJ1-2; 9 bases line up with TRBD1. J lost 2 bases, V lost 3 bases, and 1 base had no gene match. CDR1 MRHNA and CDR2 SNTAGT come from the germline V gene. The CDR3 is 14 residues long.

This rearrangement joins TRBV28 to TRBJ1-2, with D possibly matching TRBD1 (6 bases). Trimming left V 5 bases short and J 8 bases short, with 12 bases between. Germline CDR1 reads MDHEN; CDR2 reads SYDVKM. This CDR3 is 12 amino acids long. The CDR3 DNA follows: TGTGCCAGCAGTGCGAATACAGGGGGCTACACCTTC. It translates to CASSANTGGYTF.

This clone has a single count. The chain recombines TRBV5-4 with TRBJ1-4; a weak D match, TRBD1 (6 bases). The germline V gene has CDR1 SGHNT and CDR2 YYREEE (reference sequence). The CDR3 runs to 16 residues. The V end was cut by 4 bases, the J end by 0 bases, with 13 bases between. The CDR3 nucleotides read TGTGCCAGCAGCCGTAACCCAGGGGCAACTAATGAAAAACTGTTTTTT. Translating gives CASSRNPGATNEKLFF. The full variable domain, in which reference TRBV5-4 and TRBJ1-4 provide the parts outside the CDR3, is ETGVTQSPTHLIKTRGQQVTLRCSSQSGHNTVSWYQQALGQGPQFIFQYYREEENGRGNFPPRFSGLQFPNYSSELNVNALELDDSALYLCASSRNPGATNEKLFFGSGTQLSVL.

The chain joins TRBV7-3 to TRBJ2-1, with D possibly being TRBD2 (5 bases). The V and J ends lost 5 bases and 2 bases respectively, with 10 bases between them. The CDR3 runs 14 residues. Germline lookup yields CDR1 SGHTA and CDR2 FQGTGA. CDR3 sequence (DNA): TGTGCCAGCAGCGTGAGCGGTACCTACAATGAGCAGTTCTTC. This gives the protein CASSVSGTYNEQFF.

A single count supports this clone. CDR3 residues: CASSLGVGRSSYEQYF. CDR3 bases: TGTGCCAGCAGCTTAGGGGTAGGGAGGAGCTCCTACGAGCAGTACTTC. The chain is built from TRBV13 and TRBJ2-7; D is possibly TRBD2 (6 bases). Germline CDR1 is PRHDT and CDR2 is FYEKMQ (reference sequence). V lost 0 bases, J lost 0 bases, and 12 bases lay in between. The CDR3 runs 16 residues.

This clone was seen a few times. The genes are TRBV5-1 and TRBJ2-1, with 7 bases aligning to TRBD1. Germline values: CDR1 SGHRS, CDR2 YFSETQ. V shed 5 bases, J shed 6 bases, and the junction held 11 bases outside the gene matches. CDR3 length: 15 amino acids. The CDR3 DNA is TGCGCCAGCAGTCCCAGGACAGGAGCCCCCAATGAGCAGTTCTTC. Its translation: CASSPRTGAPNEQFF.

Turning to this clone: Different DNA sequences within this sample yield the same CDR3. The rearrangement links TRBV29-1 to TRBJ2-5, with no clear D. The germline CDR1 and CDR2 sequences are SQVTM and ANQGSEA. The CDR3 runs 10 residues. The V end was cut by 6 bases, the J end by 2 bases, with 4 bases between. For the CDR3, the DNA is TGCAGCGTCGGGCAAGAGACCCAGTACTTC. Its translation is CSVGQETQYF.

The CDR3 DNA reads as TGCAGCGTTATACAGGGTTCCGGCAATCAGCCCCAGCATTTT. Encoded protein: CSVIQGSGNQPQHF. This chain uses TRBV29-1 with TRBJ1-5, with a weak D call TRBD1 (6 bases). Trimming pared 5 bases from V and 2 bases from J, leaving 13 bases between. The CDR3 is made up of 14 amino acids. Germline CDR1 reads SQVTM; CDR2 reads ANQGSEA.

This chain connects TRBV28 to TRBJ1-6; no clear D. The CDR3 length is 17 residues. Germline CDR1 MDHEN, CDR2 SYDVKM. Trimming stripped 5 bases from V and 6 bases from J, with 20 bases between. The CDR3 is CASSAPGAPFGNSPLHF. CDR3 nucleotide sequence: TGTGCCAGCAGTGCTCCGGGAGCCCCCTTTGGTAATTCACCCCTCCACTTT.

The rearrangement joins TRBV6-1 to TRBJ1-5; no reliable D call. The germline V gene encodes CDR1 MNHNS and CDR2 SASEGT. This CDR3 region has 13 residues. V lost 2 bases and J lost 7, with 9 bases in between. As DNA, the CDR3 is TGTGCCAGCAGTGAAATCCAGTCCCAGCCCCAGCATTTT. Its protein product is CASSEIQSQPQHF.

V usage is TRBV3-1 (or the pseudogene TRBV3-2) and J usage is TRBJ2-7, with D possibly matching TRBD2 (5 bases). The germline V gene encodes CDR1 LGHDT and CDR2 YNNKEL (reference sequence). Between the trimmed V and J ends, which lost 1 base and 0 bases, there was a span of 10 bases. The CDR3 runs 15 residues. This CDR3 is CASSQGSGSSYEQYF. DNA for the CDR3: TGTGCCAGCAGCCAAGGGTCGGGGTCCTCCTACGAGCAGTACTTC.

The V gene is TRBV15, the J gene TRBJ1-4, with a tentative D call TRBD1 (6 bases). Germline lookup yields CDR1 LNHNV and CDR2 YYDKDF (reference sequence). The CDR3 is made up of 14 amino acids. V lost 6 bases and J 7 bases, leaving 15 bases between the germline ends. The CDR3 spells CATRVTGMGEKLFF. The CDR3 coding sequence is TGTGCCACCAGAGTGACAGGCATGGGTGAAAAACTGTTTTTT.